Listed below are T cell receptor beta chains from one sample, sequenced in a study of human T cells and chemical hapten exposure. TCRdb re-called the RACE reads through MiXCR, storing one row per CDR3 protein. The sample gives 350,000 to 400,000 distinct CDR3 sequences, about 6% of which show up once; about 5.4% is in the top ten. Sequenced here: whole blood, sampled in connection with sensitization to the hapten diphenylcyclopropenone (DPC). The receptors were sampled from a woman younger than 30 with alopecia areata. Some clones in this sample may be carry-over from other donors' samples. Both conserved end residues are part of each CDR3. Fields, in order: J gene, D gene, V gene, clone size, CDR3 DNA, CDR3 protein. D genes are given only for firm matches. Clone sizes are given selectively: once, few, many, or a class where the clone is expanded.

J: TRBJ2-1; D: -; V: TRBV4-3; size: -; DNA: TGCGCCAGCAGCCAAGATCGGGAGAGGGGGCAGTTCTTC; CDR3: CASSQDRERGQFF
J: TRBJ2-1; D: TRBD2; V: TRBV29-1; size: many; DNA: TGCAGCGTTGGTAGCGGGGGGGATGAGCAGTTCTTC; CDR3: CSVGSGGDEQFF
J: TRBJ1-5; D: TRBD1; V: TRBV10-3; size: few; DNA: TGTGCCATCAGCCAGGGGGCCGGTCAGCCCCAGCATTTT; CDR3: CAISQGAGQPQHF
J: TRBJ1-2; D: -; V: TRBV28; size: many; DNA: TGTGCCAGCAGTCTCGTAGGGAGGTCTCCCGGTGGCTACACCTTC; CDR3: CASSLVGRSPGGYTF
J: TRBJ2-5; D: TRBD1; V: TRBV10-3; size: few; DNA: TGTGCCATCAGTGGTGGGGACAGGGGACTGGAAGAGACCCAGTACTTC; CDR3: CAISGGDRGLEETQYF
J: TRBJ2-1; D: -; V: TRBV21-1; size: -; DNA: TGTGCCAGCAGCAAACGGTTGGGCTCCTACAATGAGCAGTTCTTC; CDR3: CASSKRLGSYNEQFF
J: TRBJ2-1; D: -; V: TRBV20-1; size: many; DNA: TGCAGTGCTAGAGACTTATCGGGCCATGAGCAGTTCTTC; CDR3: CSARDLSGHEQFF
J: TRBJ2-3; D: TRBD2; V: TRBV6-2/TRBV6-3; size: few; DNA: TGTGCCAGCAGTACCCGTGTAGCGGGGGGGCGATCCGGGACAGATACGCAGTATTTT; CDR3: CASSTRVAGGRSGTDTQYF
J: TRBJ2-3; D: -; V: TRBV5-1; size: -; DNA: TGCGCCAGCAGCCCTAAGGTGACCAGCACAGATACGCAGTATTTT; CDR3: CASSPKVTSTDTQYF
J: TRBJ1-2; D: TRBD1; V: TRBV5-6; size: -; DNA: TGTGCCAGCAGCTCACTACTAAGGGACAGCTATGGCTACACCTTC; CDR3: CASSSLLRDSYGYTF
J: TRBJ2-7; D: -; V: TRBV12-3/TRBV12-4; size: -; DNA: TGTGCCAGCAGTTTAACCCGCCGGATGGGGTTCCTAGCCTTCTACGAGCAGTACTTC; CDR3: CASSLTRRMGFLAFYEQYF
J: TRBJ2-7; D: TRBD1; V: TRBV10-3; size: -; DNA: TGTGCCACAACCCGGGGACAGATCTACGAGCAGTACTTC; CDR3: CATTRGQIYEQYF
J: TRBJ2-3; D: TRBD2; V: TRBV28; size: many; DNA: TGTGCCAGCAGTTCCACCTTGAGGGCTAGCGGGGGACAAGCAGACACAGATACGCAGTATTTT; CDR3: CASSSTLRASGGQADTDTQYF
J: TRBJ2-7; D: -; V: TRBV15; size: many; DNA: TGTGCCACCAGCAGAGATTGGGGGCCCGCCGACGAGCAGTACTTC; CDR3: CATSRDWGPADEQYF
J: TRBJ1-2; D: -; V: TRBV6-5; size: -; DNA: TGTGCCGGTCGAAGCGAACAGGGAGGAGGCTACACCTTC; CDR3: CAGRSEQGGGYTF